This T cell receptor beta chain is from a study of blood T cell repertoires in COVID-19. Study in general: Samples of COVID-19 (acute and convalescent) were obtained from the United States, Italy and Spain.

The table came from immunoSEQ multiplex PCR; TCRdb's copy has only in-frame clones and leaves some out. The data hold 110,000 to 150,000 clones, with over 75% observed a single time. The source is a man in his sixties or seventies with acute or convalescent COVID-19. Sequencing was performed on peripheral blood.

CDR3 nucleotide sequence: TGTGCCAGCAGTGAAACACCAGATGCCAAAAACATTCAGTACTTC. Translation: CASSETPDAKNIQYF. V usage is TRBV6-1 and J usage is TRBJ2-4; D is uncertain. Germline CDR1 reads MNHNS; CDR2 reads SASEGT. Between the trimmed V and J ends, which lost 2 bases and 1 base, there was a span of 9 bases. This CDR3 is 15 amino acids long.